This T cell receptor (beta chain) was recovered during a study of vaccination and CD4 T cells after COVID-19. Treatment reported: approximately nine-day PBMC culture with coronavirus spike peptide pools or control peptides (ViraFEST assay). Points on this clonotype: Its antigen is unknown.

The CDR3 covers 15 residues. V shed 4 bases and J 2 bases; nucleotides not matched to a gene: 4. Researchers used the Oncomine TCR Beta short-read assay to sequence DNA from cultured CD4+ T cells. TCRdb processed the PCR reads anew with MiXCR; each CDR3 protein has one entry. The sample consists of around 9,500 distinct CDR3 sequences, 50% to 65% of them appearing once. This chain uses TRBV5-3 with TRBJ1-3; 9 nucleotides agree with TRBD1. TRBV5-3 is designated an ORF whose function remains uncertain. This receptor was identified in a human donor who had recovered from COVID-19. The sequencing sample was made of CD4+ T cells from blood, cultured in vitro. CDR3 in amino acids: CARSPGQGTGNTIYF. DNA of the CDR3: TGTGCCAGAAGCCCCGGACAGGGGACTGGAAACACCATATATTTT.